The 5 T cell receptor beta chains below were found in one sample sequenced in a study of control samples from healthy donors and cancer patients. Sequencing used immunoSEQ multiplex PCR; TCRdb keeps in-frame clones, though not all of them. The table includes about 170,000 clones, roughly 95% detected once. Material for sequencing was blood. These receptors all come from a woman aged 55-70 years in good health.

V usage is TRBV5-6 and J usage is TRBJ1-2; D ambiguous. This CDR3 has 14 residues. V lost 5 bases, J lost 0 bases, and 11 bases lay in between. Per germline, CDR1 SGHDT and CDR2 YYEEEE. CDR3 sequence: CASREAIANYGYTF. The CDR3, as DNA: TGTGCCAGCAGGGAGGCCATAGCTAACTATGGCTACACCTTC. The variable domain in full, completed from reference TRBV5-6 and TRBJ1-2, reads DAGVTQSPTHLIKTRGQQVTLRCSPKSGHDTVSWYQQALGQGPQFIFQYYEEEERQRGNFPDRFSGHQFPNYSSELNVNALLLGDSALYLCASREAIANYGYTFGSGTRLTVV.

The chain uses TRBV18 and TRBJ1-1; 7 bases line up with TRBD1. Trimming took 3 bases from V and 7 from J; bases not matched to a gene: 5. The germline V gene encodes CDR1 KGHSH and CDR2 LQKENI. This CDR3 contains 13 residues. The CDR3 region is CASSPRQGGEAFF. The CDR3 DNA sequence: TGTGCCAGCTCACCGCGACAGGGAGGTGAAGCTTTCTTT.

The rearrangement joins TRBV6-2 or TRBV6-3 to TRBJ1-5; TRBD1 matches 8 bases. Germline CDR1 is MNHEY and CDR2 is SVGEGT. This CDR3 has 15 residues. V dropped 5 bases and J dropped 2; count of bases not matched to a gene: 5. Here the CDR3 DNA reads TGTGCCAGCAGTCAACAGGGGGGAGGCAATCAGCCCCAGCATTTT. Translation: CASSQQGGGNQPQHF.

This chain connects TRBV2 to TRBJ2-2; 9 nucleotides align to TRBD1. With 1 base clipped from V and 6 bases from J, the junction kept 3 bases outside the gene matches. Germline V gene lookup returns CDR1 SNHLY and CDR2 FYNNEI. CDR3 length equals 15 residues. CDR3 DNA sequence: TGTGCCAGCAGTGAAGTAAGACAGGGGGCCGGGGAGCTGTTTTTT. Protein sequence: CASSEVRQGAGELFF. The full variable domain, with the rest looked up from reference TRBV2 and TRBJ2-2, is EPEVTQTPSHQVTQMGQEVILRCVPISNHLYFYWYRQILGQKVEFLVSFYNNEISEKSEIFDDQFSVERPDGSNFTLKIRSTKLEDSAMYFCASSEVRQGAGELFFGEGSRLTVL.

The chain joins TRBV7-2 to TRBJ2-3, with D possibly matching TRBD1 (5 bases). Germline V gene sequence: CDR1 SGHTA, CDR2 FQGNSA. The CDR3 is 17 residues long. V lost 2 bases to trimming and J lost 3 bases, with 18 bases between them. CDR3 in amino acids: CASSLLGAAFGTDTQYF. As DNA, the CDR3 is TGTGCCAGCAGCTTATTAGGGGCCGCGTTTGGTACAGATACGCAGTATTTT.